This TCR beta chain was found in a study of CD4 and CD8 cells across lung adenocarcinoma regions. TCRdb analysed the PCR reads with MiXCR anew, one entry per CDR3 protein. Of 12,000 or so distinct CDR3 sequences in the sample, around 50% were seen once. The CDR3 spans 16 residues. The germline CDR1 and CDR2 sequences are MNHEY and SMNVEV (reference sequence). V lost 6 bases, J lost 0 bases, and 15 bases lay in between. The V call is TRBV27, the J call TRBJ2-4; D may be TRBD2 (6 bases). Sample: CD8+ T cells from the margin of a lung tumor. The receptor's source is a male donor with lung adenocarcinoma. The CD4 and CD8 labels of this study may be unreliable. The CDR3 loop is CASSTARDLAKNIQYF. For the CDR3, the DNA is TGTGCCAGCAGCACCGCGCGGGACTTAGCCAAAAACATTCAGTACTTC.